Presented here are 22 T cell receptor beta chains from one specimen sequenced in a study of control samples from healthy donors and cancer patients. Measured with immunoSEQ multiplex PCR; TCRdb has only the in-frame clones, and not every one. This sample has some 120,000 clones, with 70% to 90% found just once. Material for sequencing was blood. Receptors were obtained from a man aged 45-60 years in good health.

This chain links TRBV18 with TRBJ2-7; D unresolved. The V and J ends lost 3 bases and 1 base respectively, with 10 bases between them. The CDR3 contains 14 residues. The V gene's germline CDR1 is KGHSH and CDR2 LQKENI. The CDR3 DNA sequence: TGTGCCAGCTCACCTACCCTGATTTCCTACGAGCAGTACTTC. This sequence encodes CASSPTLISYEQYF.

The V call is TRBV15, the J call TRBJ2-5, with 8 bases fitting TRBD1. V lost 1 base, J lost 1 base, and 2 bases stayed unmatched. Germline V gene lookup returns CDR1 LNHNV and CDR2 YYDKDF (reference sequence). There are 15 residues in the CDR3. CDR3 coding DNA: TGTGCCACCAGCAGAGCCGGGACAGGCCAAGAGACCCAGTACTTC. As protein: CATSRAGTGQETQYF. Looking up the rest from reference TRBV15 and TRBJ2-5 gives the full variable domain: DAMVIQNPRYQVTQFGKPVTLSCSQTLNHNVMYWYQQKSSQAPKLLFHYYDKDFNNEADTPDNFQSRRPNTSFCFLDIRSPGLGDTAMYLCATSRAGTGQETQYFGPGTRLLVL.

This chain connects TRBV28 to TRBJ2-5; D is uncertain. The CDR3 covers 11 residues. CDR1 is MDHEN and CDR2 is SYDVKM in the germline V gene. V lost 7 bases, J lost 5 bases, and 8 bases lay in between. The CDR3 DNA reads TGTGCCAGCACTGGTGCCGAGACCCAGTACTTC. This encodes CASTGAETQYF. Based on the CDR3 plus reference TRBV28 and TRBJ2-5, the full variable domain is DVKVTQSSRYLVKRTGEKVFLECVQDMDHENMFWYRQDPGLGLRLIYFSYDVKMKEKGDIPEGYSVSREKKERFSLILESASTNQTSMYLCASTGAETQYFGPGTRLLVL.

The CDR3 here is CASSFPGALQGRETQYF. The CDR3 DNA reads TGTGCCAGCAGTTTCCCCGGGGCTTTACAGGGTCGGGAGACCCAGTACTTC. The chain carries TRBV7-9 and TRBJ2-5, with a weak D call TRBD1 (6 bases). The ends were cut back, 6 bases at V and 5 bases at J, with 25 bases in the middle. Germline V gene lookup returns CDR1 SEHNR and CDR2 FQNEAQ (reference sequence). This CDR3 is 17 amino acids long.

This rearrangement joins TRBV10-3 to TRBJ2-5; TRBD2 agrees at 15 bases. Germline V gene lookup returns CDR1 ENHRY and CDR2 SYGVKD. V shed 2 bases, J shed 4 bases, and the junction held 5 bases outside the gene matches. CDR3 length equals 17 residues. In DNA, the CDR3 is TGTGCCATCAGTGAGGGTGGACTAGCGGGGGGGCGAGAGACCCAGTACTTC. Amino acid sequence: CAISEGGLAGGRETQYF.

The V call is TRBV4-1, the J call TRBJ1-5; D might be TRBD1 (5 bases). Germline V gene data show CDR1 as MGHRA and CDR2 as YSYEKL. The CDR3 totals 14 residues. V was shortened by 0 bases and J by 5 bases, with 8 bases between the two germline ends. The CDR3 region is CASSQDEGHQPQHF. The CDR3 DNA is TGCGCCAGCAGCCAAGATGAGGGGCATCAGCCCCAGCATTTT.

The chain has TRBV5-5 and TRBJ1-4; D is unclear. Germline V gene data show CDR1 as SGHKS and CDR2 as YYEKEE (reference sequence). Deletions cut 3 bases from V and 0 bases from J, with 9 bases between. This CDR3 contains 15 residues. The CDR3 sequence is CASSSYSSTNEKLFF. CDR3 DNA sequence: TGTGCCAGCAGCTCGTACAGCTCAACTAATGAAAAACTGTTTTTT. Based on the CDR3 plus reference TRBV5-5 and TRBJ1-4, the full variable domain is DAGVTQSPTHLIKTRGQQVTLRCSPISGHKSVSWYQQVLGQGPQFIFQYYEKEERGRGNFPDRFSARQFPNYSSELNVNALLLGDSALYLCASSSYSSTNEKLFFGSGTQLSVL.

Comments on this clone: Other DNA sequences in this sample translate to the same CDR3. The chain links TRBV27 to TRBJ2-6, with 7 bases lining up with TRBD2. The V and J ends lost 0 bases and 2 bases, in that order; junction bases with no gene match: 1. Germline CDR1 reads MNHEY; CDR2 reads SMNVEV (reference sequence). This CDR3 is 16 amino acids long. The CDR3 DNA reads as TGTGCCAGCAGTTTATCTGCGGGAGCTGGGGCCAACGTCCTGACTTTC. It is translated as CASSLSAGAGANVLTF. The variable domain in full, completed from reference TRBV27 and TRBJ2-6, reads EAQVTQNPRYLITVTGKKLTVTCSQNMNHEYMSWYRQDPGLGLRQIYYSMNVEVTDKGDVPEGYKVSRKEKRNFPLILESPSPNQTSLYFCASSLSAGAGANVLTFGAGSRLTVL.

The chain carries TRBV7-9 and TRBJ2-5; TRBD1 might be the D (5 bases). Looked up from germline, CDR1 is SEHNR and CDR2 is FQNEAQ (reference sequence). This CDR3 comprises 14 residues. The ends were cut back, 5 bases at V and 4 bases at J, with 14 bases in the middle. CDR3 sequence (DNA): TGTGCCAGCAGCGCAATCAGGGTTGGAGAGACCCAGTACTTC. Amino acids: CASSAIRVGETQYF.

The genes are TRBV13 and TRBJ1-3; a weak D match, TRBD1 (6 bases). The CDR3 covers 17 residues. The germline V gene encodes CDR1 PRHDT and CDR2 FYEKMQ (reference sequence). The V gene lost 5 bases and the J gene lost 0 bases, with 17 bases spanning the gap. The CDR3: CASSQLNGQNSGNTIYF. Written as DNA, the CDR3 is TGTGCCAGCAGCCAATTAAACGGACAGAACTCTGGAAACACCATATATTTT.

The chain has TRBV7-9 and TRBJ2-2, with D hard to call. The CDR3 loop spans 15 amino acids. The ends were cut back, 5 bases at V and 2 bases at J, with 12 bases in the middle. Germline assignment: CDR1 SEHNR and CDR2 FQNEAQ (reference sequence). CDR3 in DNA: TGTGCCAGCAGCCCGGGCCCAACTAACACCGGGGAGCTGTTTTTT. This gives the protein CASSPGPTNTGELFF.

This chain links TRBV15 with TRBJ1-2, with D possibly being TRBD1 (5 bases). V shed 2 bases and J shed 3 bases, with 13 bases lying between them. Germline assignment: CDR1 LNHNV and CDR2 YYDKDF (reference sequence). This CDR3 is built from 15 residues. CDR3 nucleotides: TGTGCCACCAGCAGAAATAACAGAGGGGACTATGGCTACACCTTC. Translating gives CATSRNNRGDYGYTF.

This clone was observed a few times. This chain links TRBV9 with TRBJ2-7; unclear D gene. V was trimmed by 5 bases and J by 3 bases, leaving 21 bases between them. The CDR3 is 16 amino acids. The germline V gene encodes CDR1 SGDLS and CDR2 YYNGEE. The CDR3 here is CASSAYPGGASYEQYF. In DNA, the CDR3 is TGTGCCAGCAGTGCATACCCGGGCGGTGCTAGCTACGAGCAGTACTTC.

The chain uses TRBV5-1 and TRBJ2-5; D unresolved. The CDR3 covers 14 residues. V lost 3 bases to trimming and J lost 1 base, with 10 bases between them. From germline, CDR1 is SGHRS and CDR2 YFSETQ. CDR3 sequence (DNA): TGCGCCAGCAGCTCCTTTCTTGGCCAAGAGACCCAGTACTTC. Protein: CASSSFLGQETQYF.

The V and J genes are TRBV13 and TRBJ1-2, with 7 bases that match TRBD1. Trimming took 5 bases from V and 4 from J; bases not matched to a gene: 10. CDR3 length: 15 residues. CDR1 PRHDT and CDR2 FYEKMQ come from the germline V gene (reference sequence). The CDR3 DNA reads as TGTGCCAGCAGCAGCGGTGACAGGGTAAGCTATGGCTACACCTTC. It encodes CASSSGDRVSYGYTF.

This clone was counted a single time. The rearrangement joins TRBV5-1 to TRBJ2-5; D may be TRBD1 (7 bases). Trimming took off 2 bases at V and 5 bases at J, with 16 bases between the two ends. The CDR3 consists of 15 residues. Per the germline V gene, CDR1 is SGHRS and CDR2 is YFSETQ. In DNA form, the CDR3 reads TGCGCCAGCAGCTTTAGGGACAGTGGAGGGGAGACCCAGTACTTC. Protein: CASSFRDSGGETQYF.

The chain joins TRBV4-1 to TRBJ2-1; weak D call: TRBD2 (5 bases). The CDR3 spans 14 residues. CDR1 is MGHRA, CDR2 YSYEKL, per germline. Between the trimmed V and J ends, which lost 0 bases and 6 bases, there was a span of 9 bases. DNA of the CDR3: TGCGCCAGCAGCCAAGACCCGGCGGGCAATGAGCAGTTCTTC. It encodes CASSQDPAGNEQFF.

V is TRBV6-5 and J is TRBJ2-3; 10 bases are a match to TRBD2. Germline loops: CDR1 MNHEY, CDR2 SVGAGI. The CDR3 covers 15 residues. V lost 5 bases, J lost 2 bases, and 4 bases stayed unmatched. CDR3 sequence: CASSPSGGFTDTQYF. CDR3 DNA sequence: TGTGCCAGCAGTCCTAGCGGGGGTTTCACAGATACGCAGTATTTT.

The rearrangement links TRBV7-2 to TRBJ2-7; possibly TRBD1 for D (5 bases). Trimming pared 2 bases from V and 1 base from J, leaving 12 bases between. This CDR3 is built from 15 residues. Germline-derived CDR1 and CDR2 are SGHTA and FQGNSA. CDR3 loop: CASSLMQGISYEQYF. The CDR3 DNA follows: TGTGCCAGCAGCTTAATGCAGGGTATTTCCTACGAGCAGTACTTC.

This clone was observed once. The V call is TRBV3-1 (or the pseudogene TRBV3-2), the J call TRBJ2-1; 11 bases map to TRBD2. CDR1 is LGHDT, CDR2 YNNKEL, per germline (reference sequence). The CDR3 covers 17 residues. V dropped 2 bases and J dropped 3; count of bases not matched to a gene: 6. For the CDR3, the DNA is TGTGCCAGCAGCCAATTAGCGGGGGGGACGAACTACAATGAGCAGTTCTTC. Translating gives CASSQLAGGTNYNEQFF.

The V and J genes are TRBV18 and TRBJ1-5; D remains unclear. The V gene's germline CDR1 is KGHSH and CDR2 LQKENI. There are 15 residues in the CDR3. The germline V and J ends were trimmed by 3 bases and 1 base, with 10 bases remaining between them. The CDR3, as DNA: TGTGCCAGCTCACCCCCCGGAGGGAGCAATCAGCCCCAGCATTTT. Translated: CASSPPGGSNQPQHF.

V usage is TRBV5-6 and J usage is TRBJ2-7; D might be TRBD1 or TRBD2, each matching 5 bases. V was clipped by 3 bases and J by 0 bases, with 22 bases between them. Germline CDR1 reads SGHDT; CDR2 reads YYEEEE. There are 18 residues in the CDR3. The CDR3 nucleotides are TGTGCCAGCAGCTCATGGGGGTTCGGGGTCCTTAGCTCCTACGAGCAGTACTTC. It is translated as CASSSWGFGVLSSYEQYF.